Listed below are T cell receptor beta chains from one sample, sequenced in a study of OX40 agonist ivuxolimab in advanced cancers. Some clones are missing from TCRdb's copy, which holds only in-frame ones; the method was immunoSEQ multiplex PCR. Of tens of thousands of clones listed, roughly 91% were seen once; the top ten hold around 0.56%. The source material was CD4+ or CD8+ T cells sorted from blood, sampled in a trial of the OX40 agonist ivuxolimab. The source is an adult with an advanced solid tumor such as melanoma, head and neck, liver or kidney cancer. CDR3s include the opening cysteine and the closing phenylalanine or tryptophan. The D gene is left open where the match is weak. Clone size appears in some rows only: once, few, many, or a class for an expanded clone.

d_gene	abundance	v_gene	j_gene	CDR3nt	CDR3aa
.	.	TRBV18	TRBJ2-1	TGTGCCAGCTCACCTGCGCGGAGGGTATACAATGAGCAGTTCTTC	CASSPARRVYNEQFF
.	.	TRBV29-1	TRBJ1-2	TGCAGCGTTAACATTGGGGGCCGGGGCTACACCTTC	CSVNIGGRGYTF
.	once	TRBV29-1	TRBJ2-3	TGCAGCGTTCGCGGCAGGGACCTCACAGATACGCAGTATTTT	CSVRGRDLTDTQYF
.	.	TRBV7-2	TRBJ2-6	TGTGCCAGCACCCCCGCTGGGGCCAACGTCCTGACTTTC	CASTPAGANVLTF
TRBD1	.	TRBV6-5	TRBJ2-7	TGTGCCAGCAGTTACGCCGGGACAGGGAGCTACGAGCAGTACTTC	CASSYAGTGSYEQYF
TRBD1	.	TRBV7-3	TRBJ1-2	TGTGCCAGCAGCGATAGACAGGGAACTAACTATGGCTACACCTTC	CASSDRQGTNYGYTF
.	.	TRBV7-9	TRBJ1-5	TGTGCCAGCAGCTTAGGCTTGGACAGTAGCCCTTATAGCAATCAGCCCCAGCATTTT	CASSLGLDSSPYSNQPQHF
TRBD1	.	TRBV6-1	TRBJ1-5	TGTGCCAGCAGTGCCAGGGGGCGTTGGGACGGCAATCAGCCCCAGCATTTT	CASSARGRWDGNQPQHF
.	.	TRBV2	TRBJ1-6	TGTGCCAGCAGTCCCACGACGGGAGACTATAATTCACCCCTCCACTTT	CASSPTTGDYNSPLHF
TRBD1	.	TRBV6-1	TRBJ1-3	TGTGCCAGCAGAGGGACAGTCCGCTCTGGAAACACCATATATTTT	CASRGTVRSGNTIYF
.	.	TRBV6-1	TRBJ2-4	TGTGCCAGCAGTGAAACGGTGGAGAGAAACATTCAGTACTTC	CASSETVERNIQYF
.	.	TRBV4-1	TRBJ1-2	TGCGCCAGCAGCCAAGATCCGATTAACTATGGCTACACCTTC	CASSQDPINYGYTF
.	.	TRBV6-1	TRBJ2-7	TGTGCCAGCAGTGAGGCCCCCACTCGTAAGTACTTC	CASSEAPTRKYF
TRBD1	.	TRBV7-2	TRBJ2-3	TGTGCCAGCAGCCAGGACAGGGGAACAGATACGCAGTATTTT	CASSQDRGTDTQYF
.	.	TRBV2	TRBJ2-7	TGTGCCAGCAGTGTTGCCTCCCACTACGAGCAGTACTTC	CASSVASHYEQYF
.	.	TRBV5-1	TRBJ1-3	TGCGCCAGCAAGTCGGTCATCTCTGGAAACACCATATATTTT	CASKSVISGNTIYF
.	.	TRBV6-5	TRBJ1-5	TGTGCCAGCAGTTATACAGGGTCTAGCAATCAGCCCCAGCATTTT	CASSYTGSSNQPQHF
TRBD2	.	TRBV5-4	TRBJ2-1	TGTGCCAGCAGCTTAAAAAGTGGGGGGGTGTCGTCCTACAATGAGCAGTTCTTC	CASSLKSGGVSSYNEQFF
.	.	TRBV6-4	TRBJ2-1	TGTGCCAGTTCTCGGTACCCCTACAATGAGCAGTTCTTC	CASSRYPYNEQFF
.	once	TRBV5-1	TRBJ1-1	TGCGCCAGCAGCTCGTCAGGCGGGATGAACACTGAAGCTTTCTTT	CASSSSGGMNTEAFF
.	.	TRBV6-1	TRBJ1-5	TGTGCCACCTCGTTAGGGATACAGCCCCAGCATTTT	CATSLGIQPQHF
.	.	TRBV2	TRBJ1-2	TGTGCCAGCAGATCGGGTTATGGCTACACCTTC	CASRSGYGYTF
TRBD1	.	TRBV19	TRBJ2-7	TGTGCCAGTAGTAGCAGGTTTGGACAGGGGTCCTACGAGCAGTACTTC	CASSSRFGQGSYEQYF
.	.	TRBV19	TRBJ1-5	TGTGCCAGTAGTGGGACTGAGAATCAGCCCCAGCATTTT	CASSGTENQPQHF
.	.	TRBV2	TRBJ2-5	TGTGCCAGCAGTGAAACAGGGAACACTTTTGAGACCCAGTACTTC	CASSETGNTFETQYF
TRBD2	.	TRBV6-5	TRBJ2-5	TGTGCCAGCAGCGGGTCGGGACTAGGGGAAGAGACCCAGTACTTC	CASSGSGLGEETQYF
.	.	TRBV5-5	TRBJ2-7	TGTGCCAGCAGCCCAGGACTAGTGGGGGCGTCCTACGAGCAGTACTTC	CASSPGLVGASYEQYF
TRBD2	.	TRBV6-6	TRBJ2-1	TGTGCCAGCAGCCCCTCGAGTGGGGGGGACTATAAGCAGTTCTTC	CASSPSSGGDYKQFF
.	.	TRBV5-1	TRBJ1-5	TGCGCCAGCAGCTTGGAGGGGAGGACTCAGCCCCAGCATTTT	CASSLEGRTQPQHF
.	few	TRBV6-1	TRBJ2-2	TGTGCCAGCAGTGAATCCAGGAACACCGGGGAGCTGTTTTTT	CASSESRNTGELFF
.	.	TRBV7-3	TRBJ1-1	TGTGCCAGCAGCAGTTCAGGGGTTAGGACTGAAGCTTTCTTT	CASSSSGVRTEAFF
.	.	TRBV10-3	TRBJ1-3	TGTGCCATCAGTAGGGGCAATGGGGGAAACACCATATATTTT	CAISRGNGGNTIYF
.	.	TRBV5-4	TRBJ1-3	TGTGCCAGCAGCTTGTATGCGGGGGCAAACACCATATATTTT	CASSLYAGANTIYF
.	once	TRBV6-5	TRBJ2-4	TGTGCCAGCAGTTACGGGGCGTACGGGGCCAAAAACATTCAGTACTTC	CASSYGAYGAKNIQYF
.	.	TRBV15	TRBJ2-1	TGTGCCACCAGCAGAGTTGGATCCAGGGTCAATGAGCAGTTCTTC	CATSRVGSRVNEQFF
.	.	TRBV7-2	TRBJ1-1	TGTGCCAGCAGCTTTCGAGGGGGGAACACTGAAGCTTTCTTT	CASSFRGGNTEAFF
.	.	TRBV15	TRBJ2-7	TGTGCCACCAGCAGAGACGCAGGCTACGAGCAGTACTTC	CATSRDAGYEQYF
.	.	TRBV19	TRBJ1-2	TGTGCCAGTAGCCCCTCGAGAGGGAGTAACTATGGCTACACCTTC	CASSPSRGSNYGYTF
.	once	TRBV10-3	TRBJ2-3	TGTGCCACAACACAAAGCACAGATACGCAGTATTTT	CATTQSTDTQYF
.	once	TRBV28	TRBJ1-1	TGTGCCAGCAGTTTAACAGGGCGGAACACTGAAGCTTTCTTT	CASSLTGRNTEAFF
TRBD2	.	TRBV6-4	TRBJ2-3	TGTGCCAGCAGTGACTCTCAGCGGGGGGGCTCAGATACGCAGTATTTT	CASSDSQRGGSDTQYF
TRBD1	.	TRBV5-1	TRBJ1-3	TGCGCCAGCAGCGATTACAGGGGGCCTGGAAACACCATATATTTT	CASSDYRGPGNTIYF